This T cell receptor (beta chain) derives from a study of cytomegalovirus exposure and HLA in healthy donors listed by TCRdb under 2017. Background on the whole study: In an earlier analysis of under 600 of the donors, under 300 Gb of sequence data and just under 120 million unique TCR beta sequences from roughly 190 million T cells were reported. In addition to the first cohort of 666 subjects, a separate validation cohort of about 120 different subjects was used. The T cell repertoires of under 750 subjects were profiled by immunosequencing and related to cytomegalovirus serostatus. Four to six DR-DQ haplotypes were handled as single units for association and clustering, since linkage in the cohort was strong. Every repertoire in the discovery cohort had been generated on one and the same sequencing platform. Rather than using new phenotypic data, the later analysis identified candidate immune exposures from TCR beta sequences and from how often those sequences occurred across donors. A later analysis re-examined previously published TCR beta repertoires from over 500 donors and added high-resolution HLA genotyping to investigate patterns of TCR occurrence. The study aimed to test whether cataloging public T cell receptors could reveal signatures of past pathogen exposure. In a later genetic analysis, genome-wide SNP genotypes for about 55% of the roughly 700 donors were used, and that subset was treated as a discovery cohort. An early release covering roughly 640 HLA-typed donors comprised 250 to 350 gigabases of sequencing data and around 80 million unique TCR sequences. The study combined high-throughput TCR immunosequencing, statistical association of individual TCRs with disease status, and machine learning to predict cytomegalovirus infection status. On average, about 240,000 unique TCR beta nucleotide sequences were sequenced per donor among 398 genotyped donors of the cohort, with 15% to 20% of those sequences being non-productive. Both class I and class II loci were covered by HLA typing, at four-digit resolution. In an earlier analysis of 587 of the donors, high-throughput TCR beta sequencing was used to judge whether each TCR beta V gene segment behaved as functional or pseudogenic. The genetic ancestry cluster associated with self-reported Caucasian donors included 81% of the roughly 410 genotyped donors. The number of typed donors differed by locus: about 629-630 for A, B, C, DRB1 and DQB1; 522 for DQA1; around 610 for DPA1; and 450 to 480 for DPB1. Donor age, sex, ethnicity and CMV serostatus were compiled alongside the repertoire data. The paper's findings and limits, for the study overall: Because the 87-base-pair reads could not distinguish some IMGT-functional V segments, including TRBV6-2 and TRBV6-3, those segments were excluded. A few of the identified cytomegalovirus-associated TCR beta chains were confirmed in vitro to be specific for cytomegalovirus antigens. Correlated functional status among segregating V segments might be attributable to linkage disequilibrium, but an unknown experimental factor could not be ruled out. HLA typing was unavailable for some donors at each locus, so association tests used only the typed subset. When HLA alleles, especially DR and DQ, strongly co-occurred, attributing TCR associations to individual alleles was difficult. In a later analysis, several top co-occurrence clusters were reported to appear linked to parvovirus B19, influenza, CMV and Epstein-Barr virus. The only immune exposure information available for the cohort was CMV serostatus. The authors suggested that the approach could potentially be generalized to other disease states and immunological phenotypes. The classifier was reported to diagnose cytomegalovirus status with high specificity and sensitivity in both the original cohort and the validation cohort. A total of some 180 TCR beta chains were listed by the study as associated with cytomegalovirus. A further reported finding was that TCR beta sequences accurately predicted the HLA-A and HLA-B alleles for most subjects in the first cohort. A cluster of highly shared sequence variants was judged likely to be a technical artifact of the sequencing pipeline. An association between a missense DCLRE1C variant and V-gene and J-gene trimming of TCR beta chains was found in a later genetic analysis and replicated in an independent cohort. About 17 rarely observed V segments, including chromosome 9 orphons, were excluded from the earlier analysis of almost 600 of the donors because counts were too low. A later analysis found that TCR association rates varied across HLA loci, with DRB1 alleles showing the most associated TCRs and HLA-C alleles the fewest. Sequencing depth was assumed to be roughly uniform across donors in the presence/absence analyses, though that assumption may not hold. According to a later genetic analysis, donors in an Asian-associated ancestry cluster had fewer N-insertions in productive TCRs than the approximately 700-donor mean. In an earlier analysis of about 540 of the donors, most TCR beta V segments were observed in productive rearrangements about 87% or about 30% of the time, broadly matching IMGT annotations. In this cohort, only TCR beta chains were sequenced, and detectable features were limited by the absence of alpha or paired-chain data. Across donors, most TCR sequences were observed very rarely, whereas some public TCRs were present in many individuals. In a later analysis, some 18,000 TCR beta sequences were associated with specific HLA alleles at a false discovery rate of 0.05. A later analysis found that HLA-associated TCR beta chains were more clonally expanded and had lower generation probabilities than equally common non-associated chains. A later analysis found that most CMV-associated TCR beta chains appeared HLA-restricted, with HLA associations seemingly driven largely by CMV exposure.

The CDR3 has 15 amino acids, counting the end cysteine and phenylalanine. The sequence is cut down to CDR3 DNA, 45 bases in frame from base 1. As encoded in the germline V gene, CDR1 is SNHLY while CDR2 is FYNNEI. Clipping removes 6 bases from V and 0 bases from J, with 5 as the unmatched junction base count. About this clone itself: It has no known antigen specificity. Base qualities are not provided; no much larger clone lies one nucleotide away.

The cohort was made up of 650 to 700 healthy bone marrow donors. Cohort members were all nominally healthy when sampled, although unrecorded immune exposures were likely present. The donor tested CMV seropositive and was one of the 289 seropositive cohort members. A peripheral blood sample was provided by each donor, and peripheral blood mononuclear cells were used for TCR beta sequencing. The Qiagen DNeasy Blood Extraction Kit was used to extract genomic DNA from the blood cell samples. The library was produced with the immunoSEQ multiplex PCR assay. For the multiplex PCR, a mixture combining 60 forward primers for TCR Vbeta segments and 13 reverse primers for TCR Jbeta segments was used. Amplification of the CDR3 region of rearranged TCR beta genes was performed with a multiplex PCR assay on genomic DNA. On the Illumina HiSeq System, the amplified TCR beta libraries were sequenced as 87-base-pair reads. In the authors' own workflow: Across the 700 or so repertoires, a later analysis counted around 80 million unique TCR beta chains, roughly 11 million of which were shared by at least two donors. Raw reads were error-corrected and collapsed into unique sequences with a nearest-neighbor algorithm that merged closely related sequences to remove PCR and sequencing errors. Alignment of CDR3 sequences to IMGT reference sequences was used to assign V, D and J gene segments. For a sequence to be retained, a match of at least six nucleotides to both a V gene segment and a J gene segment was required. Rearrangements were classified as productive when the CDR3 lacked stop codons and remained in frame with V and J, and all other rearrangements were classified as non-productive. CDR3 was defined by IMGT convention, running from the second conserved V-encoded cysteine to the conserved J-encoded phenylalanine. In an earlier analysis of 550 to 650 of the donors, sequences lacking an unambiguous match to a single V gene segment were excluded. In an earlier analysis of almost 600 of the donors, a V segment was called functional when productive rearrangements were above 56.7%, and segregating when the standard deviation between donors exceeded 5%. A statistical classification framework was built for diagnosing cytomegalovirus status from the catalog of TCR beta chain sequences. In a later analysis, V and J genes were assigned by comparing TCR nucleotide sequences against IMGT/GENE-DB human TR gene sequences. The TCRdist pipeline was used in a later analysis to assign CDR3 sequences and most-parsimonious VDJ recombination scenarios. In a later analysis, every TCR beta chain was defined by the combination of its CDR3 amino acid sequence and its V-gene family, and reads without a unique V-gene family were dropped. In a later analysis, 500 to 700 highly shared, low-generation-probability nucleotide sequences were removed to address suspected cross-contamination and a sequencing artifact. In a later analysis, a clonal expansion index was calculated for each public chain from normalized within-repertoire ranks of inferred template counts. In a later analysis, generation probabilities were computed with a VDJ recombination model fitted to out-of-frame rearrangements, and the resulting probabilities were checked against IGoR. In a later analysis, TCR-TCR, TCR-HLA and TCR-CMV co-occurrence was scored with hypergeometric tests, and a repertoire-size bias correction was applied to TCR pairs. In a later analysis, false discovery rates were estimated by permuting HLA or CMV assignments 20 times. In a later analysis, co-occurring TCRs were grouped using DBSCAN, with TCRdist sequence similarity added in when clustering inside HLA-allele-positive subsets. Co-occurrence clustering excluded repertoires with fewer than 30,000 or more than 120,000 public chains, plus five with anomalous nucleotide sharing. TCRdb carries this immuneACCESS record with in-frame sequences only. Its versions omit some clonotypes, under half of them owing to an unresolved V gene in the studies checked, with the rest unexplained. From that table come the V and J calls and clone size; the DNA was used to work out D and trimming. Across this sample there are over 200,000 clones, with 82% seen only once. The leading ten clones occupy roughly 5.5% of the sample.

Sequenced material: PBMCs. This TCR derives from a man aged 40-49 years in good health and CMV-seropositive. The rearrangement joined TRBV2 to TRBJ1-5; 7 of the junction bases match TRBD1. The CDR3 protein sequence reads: CASRGQQFSNQPQHF. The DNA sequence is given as TGTGCCAGCAGGGGACAGCAATTTAGCAATCAGCCCCAGCATTTT.